Shown below are 23 T cell receptor beta chains from a single sample sequenced in a study of blood T cells in healthy people across ages. Using a J-beta primer mix together with a sample-barcoded 5' primer, a second PCR was run for roughly 6 to 12 cycles. TCRdb processed the 5' RACE reads anew with MiXCR; each CDR3 protein has one entry. The repertoire holds roughly 1.5 million distinct CDR3 sequences, with 42% as singletons. The specimen was blood. Source of these receptors: a woman between 18 and 30 years old in good health.

The chain employs TRBV7-2 and TRBJ1-1, with D unresolved. V dropped 4 bases and J dropped 0 bases, with 9 bases sitting between them. CDR3 length equals 14 residues. Looked up from germline, CDR1 is SGHTA and CDR2 is FQGNSA. CDR3 amino acids: CASSSQSLNTEAFF. The CDR3 region has the DNA TGTGCCAGCAGCTCACAGTCCTTGAACACTGAAGCTTTCTTT.

This chain connects TRBV19 to TRBJ2-1; 10 bases line up with TRBD1. The CDR3 totals 13 residues. J gave up 6 bases and V 6 bases, and 2 bases lay outside the gene matches. Germline CDR1 LNHDA, CDR2 SQIVND (reference sequence). This CDR3 reads CASRTGGVNEQFF. The CDR3 nucleotides are TGTGCCAGTAGGACAGGGGGCGTCAATGAGCAGTTCTTC.

The chain couples TRBV29-1 to TRBJ1-1; D is unclear. Per germline, CDR1 SQVTM and CDR2 ANQGSEA. The CDR3 is 13 amino acids. Deletions cut 4 bases from V and 0 bases from J, with 9 bases between. This CDR3 reads CSVGPIMNTEAFF. DNA for the CDR3: TGCAGCGTTGGCCCGATCATGAACACTGAAGCTTTCTTT.

The chain is built from TRBV6-7 and TRBJ1-6, with D unclear. TRBV6-7 belongs to the ORF category, with a function that is uncertain. V shed 3 bases and J shed 3 bases, with 6 bases lying between them. CDR3 length: 14 residues. Here the CDR3 DNA reads TGTGCCAGCAGTTATTGCAACTATAATTCACCCCTCCACTTT. Its translation: CASSYCNYNSPLHF.

The rearrangement joins TRBV6-2 or TRBV6-3 to TRBJ2-4; the match to TRBD1 covers 7 bases. The J call is uncertain, as TRBJ2-7 better fits the DNA end. CDR3 size: 14 residues. Germline V gene lookup returns CDR1 MNHEY and CDR2 SVGEGT. The CDR3 region has the DNA TGTGCCAGCAGACCTACAGGGGCGGGCAACGAGCAGTACTTC. Its protein is CASRPTGAGNEQYF.

This clonotype turned up a few times. V usage is TRBV29-1 and J usage is TRBJ2-3, with a possible D match to TRBD2 (5 bases). Germline-derived CDR1 and CDR2 are SQVTM and ANQGSEA. V was pared by 4 bases and J by 4 bases, with 12 bases between. The CDR3 covers 13 residues. The CDR3 DNA is TGCAGCGTTGTCGTACCCGGGGCAGATACGCAGTATTTT. Protein sequence: CSVVVPGADTQYF.

This clonotype was seen more than once but under ten times. The V call is TRBV6-6, the J call TRBJ2-3, with 9 bases matching TRBD2. Germline lookup yields CDR1 MNHNY and CDR2 SVGAGI (reference sequence). This CDR3 is 16 amino acids long. The V segment lost 2 bases and the J segment 0 bases; nucleotides outside the gene matches: 3. CDR3 coding DNA: TGTGCCAGCAGTTACCGACTAGCGGCGAGCACAGATACGCAGTATTTT. It yields the protein CASSYRLAASTDTQYF.

In its sample, this clonotype was seen a few times. The chain recombines TRBV4-1 with TRBJ2-7; D possibly corresponds to TRBD2 (6 bases). Germline V lookup: CDR1 MGHRA, CDR2 YSYEKL. Trimming stripped 1 base from V and 0 bases from J, with 10 bases between. This CDR3 spans 15 amino acids. The CDR3 spells CASSQALGGSYEQYF. CDR3 nucleotide sequence: TGCGCCAGCAGCCAAGCGCTGGGGGGCTCCTACGAGCAGTACTTC.

The genes are TRBV27 and TRBJ1-1, with a possible D match to TRBD1 (5 bases). Germline V lookup: CDR1 MNHEY, CDR2 SMNVEV (reference sequence). The ends were cut back, 7 bases at V and 4 bases at J, with 13 bases in the middle. The length of the CDR3 is 13 residues. The CDR3 loop reads CASTPSGTTEAFF. For the CDR3, the DNA is TGTGCCAGCACCCCCTCAGGGACCACTGAAGCTTTCTTT.

The V call is TRBV20-1, the J call TRBJ2-7; 11 positions match TRBD1. The J segment lost 7 bases and the V segment lost 1 base, leaving 6 bases of the junction unmatched. Germline-derived CDR1 and CDR2 are DFQATT and SNEGSKA (reference sequence). CDR3 length equals 14 residues. CDR3: CSARGTGGSDEQYF. CDR3 in DNA: TGCAGTGCTAGAGGGACAGGGGGCAGCGATGAGCAGTACTTC.

This clonotype has a handful of counts. A read error may account for a junction end that differs from germline. The V gene is TRBV12-3 or TRBV12-4, the J gene TRBJ1-1; TRBD1 matches at 10 bases. This CDR3 is built from 16 residues. CDR3 in amino acids: CASSLGDRGLNTEAFF. As DNA, the CDR3 is TGTGCCAGCAGCTTAGGCGACAGGGGGCTGAACACTGAAGCTTTCTTT.

Comment on this clonotype: The junction departs from the called germline gene at one end, perhaps through a read error. The chain links TRBV6-1 to TRBJ1-1, with a possible D match to TRBD1 (6 bases). The CDR3 has 15 residues. The germline V gene encodes CDR1 MNHNS and CDR2 SASEGT. CDR3 in DNA: TGTGCCAGCAGGGAAGTCCCCATCAGGGGCACTGAAGCTTTCTTT. Encoded protein: CASREVPIRGTEAFF.

This chain uses TRBV7-2 with TRBJ2-5; either TRBD1 or TRBD2 may fit D (6 bases each). Between the trimmed V and J ends, which lost 1 base and 7 bases, there was a span of 13 bases. The germline V gene encodes CDR1 SGHTA and CDR2 FQGNSA. The CDR3 has 14 amino acids. The CDR3 sequence: CASSLGGGGGTQYF. The CDR3 DNA is TGTGCCAGCAGCTTAGGAGGGGGAGGCGGGACCCAGTACTTC.

Many counts were recorded for this clonotype. The chain is built from TRBV20-1 and TRBJ1-4, with D unresolved. V was cut by 3 bases and J by 5 bases, with 7 bases left in between. Per germline, CDR1 DFQATT and CDR2 SNEGSKA (reference sequence). This CDR3 contains 12 residues. The CDR3 DNA reads as TGCAGTGCTAGTATTTCAAATGAAAAACTGTTTTTT. Translation gives CSASISNEKLFF.

The table lists this clonotype with a few counts. The chain employs TRBV12-3 or TRBV12-4 and TRBJ2-7; tentative D call: TRBD1 (6 bases). Trimming pared 5 bases from V and 3 bases from J, leaving 17 bases between. The CDR3 runs 15 residues. The CDR3 region is CASSPGYREFYEQYF. CDR3 bases: TGTGCCAGCAGTCCAGGTTACAGGGAGTTCTACGAGCAGTACTTC.

This clonotype was recorded a few times. The V call is TRBV11-2, the J call TRBJ2-3; D is unclear. The germline CDR1 and CDR2 sequences are SGHAT and FQNNGV. The CDR3 is 13 residues long. V gave up 2 bases and J gave up 6 bases, with 9 bases separating them. In DNA form, the CDR3 reads TGTGCCAGCAGCTTATTGGGAATGGATACGCAGTATTTT. Its translation is CASSLLGMDTQYF. Full variable domain (outside the CDR3, taken from reference TRBV11-2 and TRBJ2-3): EAGVAQSPRYKIIEKRQSVAFWCNPISGHATLYWYQQILGQGPKLLIQFQNNGVVDDSQLPKDRFSAERLKGVDSTLKIQPAKLEDSAVYLCASSLLGMDTQYFGPGTRLTVL.

This clonotype was seen more than once but under ten times. J is TRBJ2-3 and V is TRBV4-3, with 9 bases fitting TRBD2. The CDR3 consists of 16 residues. V lost 2 bases and J lost 4; bases outside the gene matches: 7. Germline CDR1 reads LGHNA; CDR2 reads YSLEER. As DNA, the CDR3 is TGCGCCAGCAGCCAATATCGCGGGAGGGCGGCAGATACGCAGTATTTT. It is translated as CASSQYRGRAADTQYF.

The chain recombines TRBV14 with TRBJ1-4, with 9 bases aligning to TRBD1. Germline assignment: CDR1 SGHDN and CDR2 FVKESK. V shed 4 bases, J shed 7 bases, and the junction held 10 bases outside the gene matches. The CDR3 is made up of 16 amino acids. The CDR3 nucleotides read TGTGCCAGCAGCCTGGGAAGACAGGGGGTCGGTGAAAAACTGTTTTTT. This gives the protein CASSLGRQGVGEKLFF.

The V call is TRBV20-1, the J call TRBJ1-5; weak D call: TRBD2 (7 bases). The J call may not be correct, given that the DNA end is closer to TRBJ2-3. This CDR3 has 15 amino acids. Germline loops: CDR1 DFQATT, CDR2 SNEGSKA (reference sequence). CDR3 loop: CSARGARGGNQPQYF. The CDR3, as DNA: TGCAGTGCTCGGGGGGCGCGTGGGGGCAATCAGCCCCAGTATTTT.

The CDR3 sequence: CASSQPGQAREQYF. In DNA, the CDR3 is TGCGCCAGCAGCCAACCGGGACAGGCTCGGGAGCAGTACTTC. The chain joins TRBV4-1 to TRBJ2-5; TRBD1 aligns across 8 bases. With V trimmed by 2 bases and J by 11 bases, 10 bases remained unmatched. The germline V gene has CDR1 MGHRA and CDR2 YSYEKL. This CDR3 is built from 14 residues.

The chain carries TRBV7-2 and TRBJ1-1; D uncertain. The V end was cut by 0 bases, the J end by 3 bases, with 14 bases between. Germline V gene lookup returns CDR1 SGHTA and CDR2 FQGNSA. The CDR3 is 16 amino acids. Here the CDR3 DNA reads TGTGCCAGCAGCTTAGCGCTAGTCTGGAGTGACACTGAAGCTTTCTTT. Amino acids: CASSLALVWSDTEAFF.

This clonotype appeared a few times. V is TRBV27 and J is TRBJ2-1; 12 bases line up with TRBD2. The CDR3 has 15 amino acids. V lost 9 bases and J lost 7; bases outside the gene matches: 10. In germline, CDR1 is MNHEY, CDR2 SMNVEV (reference sequence). This chain's CDR3 is CASFGGLAGTNEQFF. Here the CDR3 DNA reads TGTGCCAGTTTTGGCGGACTAGCGGGAACAAATGAGCAGTTCTTC.

This clonotype was detected only a few times. The chain is built from TRBV2 and TRBJ1-5, with D unclear. The CDR3 sequence is 15 residues long. The germline CDR1 and CDR2 sequences are SNHLY and FYNNEI. Between the trimmed V and J ends, which lost 7 bases and 0 bases, there was a span of 13 bases. The CDR3 loop reads CASNPDLDSNQPQHF. CDR3 bases: TGTGCCAGCAACCCGGACCTAGATAGCAATCAGCCCCAGCATTTT.